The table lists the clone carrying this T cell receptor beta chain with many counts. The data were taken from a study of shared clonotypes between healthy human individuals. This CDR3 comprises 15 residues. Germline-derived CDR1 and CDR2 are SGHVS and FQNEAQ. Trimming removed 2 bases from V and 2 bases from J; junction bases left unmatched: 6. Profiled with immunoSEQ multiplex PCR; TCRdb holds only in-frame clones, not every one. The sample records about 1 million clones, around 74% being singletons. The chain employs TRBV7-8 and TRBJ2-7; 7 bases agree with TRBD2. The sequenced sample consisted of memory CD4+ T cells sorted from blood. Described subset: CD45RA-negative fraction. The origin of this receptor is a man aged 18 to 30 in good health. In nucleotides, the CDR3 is TGTGCCAGCAGCTTACTGTCAGGGACTACCTACGAGCAGTACTTC. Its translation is CASSLLSGTTYEQYF.